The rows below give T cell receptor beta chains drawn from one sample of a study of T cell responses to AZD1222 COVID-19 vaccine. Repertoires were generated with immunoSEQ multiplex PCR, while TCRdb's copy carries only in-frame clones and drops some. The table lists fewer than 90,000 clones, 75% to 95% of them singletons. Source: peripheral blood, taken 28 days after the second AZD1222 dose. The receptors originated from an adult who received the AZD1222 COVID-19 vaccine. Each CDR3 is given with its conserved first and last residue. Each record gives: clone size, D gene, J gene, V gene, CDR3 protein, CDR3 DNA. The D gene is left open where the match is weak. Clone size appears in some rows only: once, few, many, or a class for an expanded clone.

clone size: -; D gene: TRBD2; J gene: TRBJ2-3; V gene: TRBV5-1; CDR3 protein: CASSRGLADDTDTQYF; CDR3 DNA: TGCGCCAGCAGCCGTGGACTAGCGGATGACACAGATACGCAGTATTTT
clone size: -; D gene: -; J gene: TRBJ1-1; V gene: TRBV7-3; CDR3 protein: CASSPTRARGGNTEAFF; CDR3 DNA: TGTGCCAGCAGCCCTACCCGGGCCAGGGGAGGTAACACTGAAGCTTTCTTT
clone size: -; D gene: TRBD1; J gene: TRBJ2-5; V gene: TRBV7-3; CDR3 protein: CASSKTDRGQETQYF; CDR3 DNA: TGTGCCAGCAGCAAAACGGACAGGGGCCAAGAGACCCAGTACTTC
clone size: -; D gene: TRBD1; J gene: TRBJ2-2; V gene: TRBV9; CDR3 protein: CASSAPGTGFFGELFF; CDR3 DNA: TGTGCCAGCAGCGCTCCCGGGACAGGGTTTTTCGGGGAGCTGTTTTTT
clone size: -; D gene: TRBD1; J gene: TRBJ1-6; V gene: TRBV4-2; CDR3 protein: CASSQRQGLNSPLHF; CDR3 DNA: TGTGCCAGCAGCCAACGACAGGGGCTCAATTCACCCCTCCACTTT
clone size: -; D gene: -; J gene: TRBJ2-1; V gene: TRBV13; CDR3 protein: CASSFLAAPTDEQFF; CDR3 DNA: TGTGCCAGCAGCTTCTTGGCAGCCCCCACCGACGAGCAGTTCTTC
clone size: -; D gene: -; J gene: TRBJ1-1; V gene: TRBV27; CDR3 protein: CASSSLGLFTEAFF; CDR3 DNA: TGTGCCAGCAGTTCCCTTGGGTTGTTCACTGAAGCTTTCTTT
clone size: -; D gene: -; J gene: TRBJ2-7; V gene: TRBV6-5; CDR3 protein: CASSRGISYEQYF; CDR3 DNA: TGTGCCAGCAGTCGAGGTATCTCCTACGAGCAGTACTTC
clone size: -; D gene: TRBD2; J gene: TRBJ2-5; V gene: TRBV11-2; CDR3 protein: CASSLENGRVRETQYF; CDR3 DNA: TGTGCCAGCAGCTTAGAGAACGGGAGGGTAAGGGAGACCCAGTACTTC
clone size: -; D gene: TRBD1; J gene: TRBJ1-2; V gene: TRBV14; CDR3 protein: CASSQDQGKTGGRVGYTF; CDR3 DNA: TGTGCCAGCAGCCAAGATCAAGGAAAAACAGGGGGAAGGGTTGGCTACACCTTC
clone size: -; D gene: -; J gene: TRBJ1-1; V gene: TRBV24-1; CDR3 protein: CATSDLGAGHLGTEAFF; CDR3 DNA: TGTGCCACCAGTGATTTAGGAGCGGGACATCTGGGCACTGAAGCTTTCTTT
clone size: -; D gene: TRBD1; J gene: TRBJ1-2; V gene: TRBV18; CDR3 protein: CASSPQDRVDGYTF; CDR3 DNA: TGTGCCAGCTCACCACAGGACAGGGTAGACGGCTACACCTTC
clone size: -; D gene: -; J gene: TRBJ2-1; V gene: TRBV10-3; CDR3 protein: CAISVHNEQFF; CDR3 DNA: TGTGCCATCAGTGTTCACAATGAGCAGTTCTTC
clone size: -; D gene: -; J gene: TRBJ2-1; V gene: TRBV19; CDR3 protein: CASSIQYDSGQFF; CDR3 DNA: TGTGCCAGTAGTATACAGTACGATAGTGGGCAGTTCTTC
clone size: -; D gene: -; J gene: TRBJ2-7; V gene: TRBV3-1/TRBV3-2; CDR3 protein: CASSQQATSYEQYF; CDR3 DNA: TGTGCCAGCAGCCAACAGGCAACCTCCTACGAGCAGTACTTC
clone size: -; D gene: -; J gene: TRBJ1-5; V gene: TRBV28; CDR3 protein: CASSPGDGTYSNQPQHF; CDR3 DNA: TGTGCCAGCAGTCCGGGGGACGGCACTTATAGCAATCAGCCCCAGCATTTT
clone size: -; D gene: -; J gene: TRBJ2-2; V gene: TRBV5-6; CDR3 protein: CASSLGSGGELFF; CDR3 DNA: TGTGCCAGCAGCTTGGGCTCGGGCGGGGAGCTGTTTTTT
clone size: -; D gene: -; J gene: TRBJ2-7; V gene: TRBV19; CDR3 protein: CASSQGLAFPIPYEQYF; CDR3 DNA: TGTGCCAGTAGTCAAGGATTGGCGTTTCCAATCCCTTACGAGCAGTACTTC
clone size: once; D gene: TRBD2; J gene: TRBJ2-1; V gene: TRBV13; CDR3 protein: CASSSYPGGNEQFF; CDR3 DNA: TGTGCCAGCAGTTCGTATCCGGGGGGGAATGAGCAGTTCTTC
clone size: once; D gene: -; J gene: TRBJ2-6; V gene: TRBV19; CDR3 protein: CATFDPRGATGANVLTF; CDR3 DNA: TGTGCCACCTTCGACCCCAGGGGGGCTACTGGGGCCAACGTCCTGACTTTC
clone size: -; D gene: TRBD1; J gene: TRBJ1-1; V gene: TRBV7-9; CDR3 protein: CASSPPGTGGTEAFF; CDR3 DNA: TGTGCCAGCAGCCCTCCGGGGACAGGGGGCACTGAAGCTTTCTTT
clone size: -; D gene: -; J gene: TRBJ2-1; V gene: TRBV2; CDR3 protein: CASSSDRGSYNEQFF; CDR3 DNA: TGTGCCAGCAGCTCGGATCGGGGTTCCTACAATGAGCAGTTCTTC
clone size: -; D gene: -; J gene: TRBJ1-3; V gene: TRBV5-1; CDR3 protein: CASSFGTTIGNTIYF; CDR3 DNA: TGCGCCAGCAGTTTCGGGACAACCATCGGAAACACCATATATTTT
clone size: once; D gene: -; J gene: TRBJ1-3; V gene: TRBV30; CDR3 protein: CAWYRGAGNTIYF; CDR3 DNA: TGTGCCTGGTATCGGGGGGCTGGAAACACCATATATTTT
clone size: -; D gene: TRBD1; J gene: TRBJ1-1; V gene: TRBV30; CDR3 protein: CAWRSYRGPNTEAFF; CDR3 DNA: TGTGCCTGGAGGTCATACAGGGGGCCGAACACTGAAGCTTTCTTT
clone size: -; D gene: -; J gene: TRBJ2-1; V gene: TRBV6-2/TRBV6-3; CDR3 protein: CASSYFPYNEQFF; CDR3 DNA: TGTGCCAGCAGTTACTTTCCTTACAATGAGCAGTTCTTC
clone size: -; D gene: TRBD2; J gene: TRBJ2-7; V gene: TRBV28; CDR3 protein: CASSLSGGSYEQYF; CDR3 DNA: TGTGCCAGCAGTTTATCGGGGGGCTCCTACGAGCAGTACTTC
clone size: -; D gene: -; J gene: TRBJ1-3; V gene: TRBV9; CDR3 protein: CASSVDSGNTIYF; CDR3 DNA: TGTGCCAGCAGCGTAGACTCTGGAAACACCATATATTTT
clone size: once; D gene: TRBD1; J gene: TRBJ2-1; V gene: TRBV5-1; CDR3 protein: CASSLDVVGQGHNEQFF; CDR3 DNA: TGCGCCAGCAGCTTGGACGTCGTTGGACAGGGACACAATGAGCAGTTCTTC
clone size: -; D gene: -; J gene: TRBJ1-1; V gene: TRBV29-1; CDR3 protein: CSVETRGRNTEAFF; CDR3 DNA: TGCAGCGTTGAAACCAGGGGAAGGAACACTGAAGCTTTCTTT
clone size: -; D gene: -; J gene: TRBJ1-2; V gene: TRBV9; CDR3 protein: CASSQMGFNYGYTF; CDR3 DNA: TGTGCCAGCAGCCAAATGGGGTTTAACTATGGCTACACCTTC
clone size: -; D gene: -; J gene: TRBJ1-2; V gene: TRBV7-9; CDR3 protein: CASSLNRVWISGGYTF; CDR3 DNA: TGTGCCAGCAGCCTAAACAGGGTTTGGATATCGGGTGGCTACACCTTC
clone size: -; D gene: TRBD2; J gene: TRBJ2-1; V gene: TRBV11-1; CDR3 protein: CASSLRAGVINEQFF; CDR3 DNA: TGTGCCAGCAGCTTACGAGCGGGAGTGATAAATGAGCAGTTCTTC
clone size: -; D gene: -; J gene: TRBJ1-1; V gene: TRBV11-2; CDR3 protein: CASSLQLSNTEAFF; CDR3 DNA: TGTGCCAGCAGCTTACAGCTATCGAACACTGAAGCTTTCTTT
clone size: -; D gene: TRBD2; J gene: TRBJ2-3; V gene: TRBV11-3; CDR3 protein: CASSLLAGGPDTQYF; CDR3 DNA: TGTGCCAGCAGCTTACTAGCGGGAGGGCCAGATACGCAGTATTTT
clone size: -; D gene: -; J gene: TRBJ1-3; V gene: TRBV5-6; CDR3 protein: CASSLAPVSGNTIYF; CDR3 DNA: TGTGCCAGCAGCTTGGCCCCTGTCTCTGGAAACACCATATATTTT
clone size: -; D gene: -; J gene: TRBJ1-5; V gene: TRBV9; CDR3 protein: CASSVAVGQPQHF; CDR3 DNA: TGTGCCAGCAGCGTCGCTGTGGGTCAGCCCCAGCATTTT
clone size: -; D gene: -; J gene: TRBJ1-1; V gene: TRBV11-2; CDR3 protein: CASTPRGNTEAFF; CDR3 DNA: TGTGCCAGCACCCCGCGTGGGAACACTGAAGCTTTCTTT
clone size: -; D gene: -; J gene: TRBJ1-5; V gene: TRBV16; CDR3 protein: CASSQLQGKDQPQHF; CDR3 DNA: TGTGCCAGCAGCCAACTACAGGGTAAGGATCAGCCCCAGCATTTT
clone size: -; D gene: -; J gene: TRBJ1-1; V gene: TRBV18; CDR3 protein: CASSPGGDFYTEAFF; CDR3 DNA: TGTGCCAGCTCACCAGGGGGCGATTTTTACACTGAAGCTTTCTTT
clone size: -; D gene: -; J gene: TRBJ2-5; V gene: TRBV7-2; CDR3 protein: CASSPTVGGQETQYF; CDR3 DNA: TGTGCCAGCAGCCCGACAGTGGGGGGCCAAGAGACCCAGTACTTC
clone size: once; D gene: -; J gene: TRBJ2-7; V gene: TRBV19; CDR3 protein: CASSMGRSSSYEQYF; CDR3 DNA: TGTGCCAGTAGTATGGGACGTTCCAGCTCCTACGAGCAGTACTTC
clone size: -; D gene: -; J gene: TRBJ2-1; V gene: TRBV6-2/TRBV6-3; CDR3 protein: CASSSTETYNEQFF; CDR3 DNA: TGTGCCAGCAGTTCGACTGAAACTTACAATGAGCAGTTCTTC
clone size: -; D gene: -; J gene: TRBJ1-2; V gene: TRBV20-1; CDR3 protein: CSATPLGPYTF; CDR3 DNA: TGCAGTGCTACCCCGCTAGGCCCCTACACCTTC
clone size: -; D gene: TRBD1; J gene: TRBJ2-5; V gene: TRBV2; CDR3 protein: CARSDPLPHRGRETQYF; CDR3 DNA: TGTGCCAGAAGTGATCCCCTTCCCCACAGGGGGCGTGAGACCCAGTACTTC
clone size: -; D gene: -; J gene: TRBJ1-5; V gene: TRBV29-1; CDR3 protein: CSPSREDSNQPQHF; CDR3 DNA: TGCAGCCCATCCAGGGAGGATAGCAATCAGCCCCAGCATTTT
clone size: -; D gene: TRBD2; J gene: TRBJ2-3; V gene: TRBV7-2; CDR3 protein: CASSPWREGRDTQYF; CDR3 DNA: TGTGCCAGCAGCCCTTGGCGGGAGGGTCGAGATACGCAGTATTTT
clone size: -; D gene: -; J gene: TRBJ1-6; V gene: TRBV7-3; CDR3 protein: CASSFGQINSPLHF; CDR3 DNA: TGTGCCAGCAGCTTCGGACAGATTAATTCACCCCTCCACTTT
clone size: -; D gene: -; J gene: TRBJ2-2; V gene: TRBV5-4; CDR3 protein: CASSSKGFNTGELFF; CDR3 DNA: TGTGCCAGCAGCTCTAAGGGGTTTAACACCGGGGAGCTGTTTTTT
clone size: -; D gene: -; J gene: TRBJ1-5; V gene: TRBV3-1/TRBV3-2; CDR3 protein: CASSQDYGGQPQHF; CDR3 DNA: TGTGCCAGCAGCCAAGATTACGGGGGACAGCCCCAGCATTTT
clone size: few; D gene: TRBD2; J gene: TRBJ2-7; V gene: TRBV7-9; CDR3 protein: CAGSGGSSYEQYF; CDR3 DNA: TGTGCCGGTAGCGGGGGCAGCTCCTACGAGCAGTACTTC
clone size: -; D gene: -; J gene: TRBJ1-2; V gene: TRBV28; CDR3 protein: CASSLRHSGRTF; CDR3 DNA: TGTGCCAGCAGTCTCCGACACTCAGGGCGAACCTTC
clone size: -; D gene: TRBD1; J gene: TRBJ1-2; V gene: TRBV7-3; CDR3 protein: CASSPGQGPYGYTF; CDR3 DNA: TGTGCCAGCAGCCCGGGACAGGGGCCCTATGGCTACACCTTC
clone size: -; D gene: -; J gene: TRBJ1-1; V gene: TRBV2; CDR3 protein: CASSDLAEAFF; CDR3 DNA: TGTGCCAGCAGTGATCTCGCTGAAGCTTTCTTT
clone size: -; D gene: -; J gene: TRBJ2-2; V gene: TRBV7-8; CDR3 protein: CASSLGWGAAGELFF; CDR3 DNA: TGTGCCAGCAGCTTAGGTTGGGGGGCGGCCGGGGAGCTGTTTTTT